One and the same sample provided the 9 T cell receptor beta chains below, sequenced in a study of T cell repertoires in ileal Crohn's disease. TCRdb's table, derived via immunoSEQ multiplex PCR, lists solely in-frame clones and lacks some. The data contain roughly 62,000 clones, approximately 91% of them singletons. Indicated time point: neoterminal ileum biopsy at postoperative endoscopy, about 6 months after surgery. The sequencing sample was made of ileal tissue. These receptors all come from an adult with Crohn's disease.

This clone occurred once. The V and J genes are TRBV27 and TRBJ2-2, with a weak D call TRBD1 (8 bases). The V gene's germline CDR1 is MNHEY and CDR2 SMNVEV (reference sequence). This CDR3 has 16 residues. Trimming removed 4 bases at V and 3 bases at J, with 15 bases between. The CDR3 here is CASSYRGRADTGELFF. The CDR3 nucleotides read TGTGCCAGCAGTTACAGGGGGAGGGCGGACACCGGGGAGCTGTTTTTT.

V usage is TRBV19 and J usage is TRBJ2-5; the D gene is possibly TRBD2 (5 bases). Germline loops: CDR1 LNHDA, CDR2 SQIVND (reference sequence). V was shortened by 3 bases and J by 4 bases, with 6 bases between the two germline ends. This CDR3 is built from 12 residues. The CDR3 DNA is TGTGCCAGTAGTATCGGAGGAGAGACCCAGTACTTC. Its translation is CASSIGGETQYF.

The CDR3 DNA reads TGTGCCAGCAGCGGAACAGGGGACCCATACAATGAGCAGTTCTTC. Translating it yields CASSGTGDPYNEQFF. The chain has TRBV9 and TRBJ2-1; 7 bases match TRBD1. V gave up 3 bases and J gave up 4 bases; unmatched junction bases: 7. Germline CDR1 and CDR2: SGDLS and YYNGEE. CDR3 size: 15 residues.

This clone was observed a single time. The chain combines TRBV7-2 with TRBJ2-5; D not resolved. TRBJ2-7 explains the end of the DNA better; the J call may be wrong. The CDR3 consists of 11 residues. Looked up from germline, CDR1 is SGHTA and CDR2 is FQGNSA. In DNA, the CDR3 is TGTGCCAGCAGCTCCTACTACGAGCAGTACTTC. It is translated as CASSSYYEQYF.

The V call is TRBV7-2, the J call TRBJ2-3; perhaps TRBD1 as D (6 bases). Germline CDR1 and CDR2: SGHTA and FQGNSA. The CDR3 covers 15 residues. The V and J ends lost 5 bases and 3 bases respectively, with 15 bases between them. The chain's CDR3 is CASSVDWGTTDTQYF. CDR3 coding DNA: TGTGCCAGCAGCGTTGATTGGGGGACAACAGATACGCAGTATTTT. Combining the CDR3 with reference TRBV7-2 and TRBJ2-3 gives the whole variable domain GAGVSQSPSNKVTEKGKDVELRCDPISGHTALYWYRQSLGQGLEFLIYFQGNSAPDKSGLPSDRFSAERTGGSVSTLTIQRTQQEDSAVYLCASSVDWGTTDTQYFGPGTRLTVL.

The chain couples TRBV28 to TRBJ1-5, with 10 bases fitting TRBD1. The V gene's germline CDR1 is MDHEN and CDR2 SYDVKM. This CDR3 is built from 16 residues. The J segment lost 6 bases and the V segment lost 5 bases, leaving 10 bases of the junction unmatched. The CDR3 loop reads CASSPPGQGFGQPQHF. In DNA, the CDR3 is TGTGCCAGCAGTCCCCCGGGACAGGGGTTCGGTCAGCCCCAGCATTTT.

The CDR3 reads CASSLGTGNTGELFF. CDR3 bases: TGTGCCAGCAGCTTAGGGACAGGGAACACCGGGGAGCTGTTTTTT. The chain couples TRBV11-2 to TRBJ2-2; TRBD1 matches at 7 bases. This CDR3 region has 15 residues. With V trimmed by 1 base and J by 1 base, 0 bases remained unmatched. CDR1 and CDR2 (germline): SGHAT, FQNNGV.

This chain uses TRBV29-1 with TRBJ1-2, with a weak D call TRBD1 (6 bases). Trimming took 5 bases from V and 5 from J, leaving 12 bases between them. The CDR3 covers 12 residues. Per the germline V gene, CDR1 is SQVTM and CDR2 is ANQGSEA. CDR3 sequence (DNA): TGCAGCGTTTCAGGGGATGGGTATGGCTACACCTTC. Translating gives CSVSGDGYGYTF. The full variable domain, with the rest looked up from reference TRBV29-1 and TRBJ1-2, is SAVISQKPSRDICQRGTSLTIQCQVDSQVTMMFWYRQQPGQSLTLIATANQGSEATYESGFVIDKFPISRPNLTFSTLTVSNMSPEDSSIYLCSVSGDGYGYTFGSGTRLTVV.

V usage is TRBV9 and J usage is TRBJ1-2; D remains ambiguous. Germline V gene sequence: CDR1 SGDLS, CDR2 YYNGEE. Trimming removed 0 bases from V and 0 bases from J, with 9 bases in between. This CDR3 comprises 15 residues. The CDR3 loop reads CASSVVSGANYGYTF. The CDR3 bases are TGTGCCAGCAGCGTAGTATCCGGAGCTAACTATGGCTACACCTTC.